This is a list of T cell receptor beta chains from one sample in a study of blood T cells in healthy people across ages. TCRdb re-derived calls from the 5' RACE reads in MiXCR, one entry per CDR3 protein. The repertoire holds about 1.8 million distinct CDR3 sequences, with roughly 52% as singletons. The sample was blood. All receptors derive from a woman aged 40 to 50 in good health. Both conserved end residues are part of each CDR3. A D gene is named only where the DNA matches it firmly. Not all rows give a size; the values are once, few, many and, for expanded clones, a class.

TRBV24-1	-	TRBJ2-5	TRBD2	CATSDPTSGLETQYF	TGTGCCACCAGTGACCCGACTAGCGGGTTGGAGACCCAGTACTTC
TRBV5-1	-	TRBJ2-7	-	CASSSEQNYEQYF	TGCGCCAGCAGCTCGGAACAAAACTACGAGCAGTACTTC
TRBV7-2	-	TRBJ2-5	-	CVVGLPGRGGDTQYF	TGTGTAGTAGGTTTACCGGGCCGAGGTGGGGATACCCAGTACTTC
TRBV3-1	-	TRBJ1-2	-	CASSRDLLYGYTF	TGTGCCAGCAGTCGGGACCTGCTCTATGGCTACACCTTC
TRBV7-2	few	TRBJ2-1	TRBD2	CASSLREVAGASYNEQFF	TGTGCCAGCAGCTTAAGAGAGGTAGCGGGGGCCTCCTACAATGAGCAGTTCTTC
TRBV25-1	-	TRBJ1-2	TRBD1	CASSDVGPRTGGGGYTF	TGTGCCAGCAGTGATGTGGGCCCGAGGACAGGGGGCGGTGGCTACACCTTC
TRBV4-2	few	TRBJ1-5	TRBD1	CASSQEGGGHSPPYSNQPQHF	TGTGCCAGCAGCCAAGAGGGAGGGGGCCACAGCCCCCCCTATAGCAATCAGCCCCAGCATTTT
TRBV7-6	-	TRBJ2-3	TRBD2	CASTQLILAGTDTQYF	TGTGCCAGCACCCAGCTTATTCTAGCGGGCACAGATACGCAGTATTTT
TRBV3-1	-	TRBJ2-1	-	CASSQLGSYEQFF	TGTGCCAGCAGCCAACTTGGCTCCTATGAGCAGTTCTTC
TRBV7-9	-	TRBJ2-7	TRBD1	CASSDRGFYEQYF	TGTGCCAGCAGCGACAGGGGCTTCTACGAGCAGTACTTC
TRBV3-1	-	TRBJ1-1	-	CASSQVRQFEGAFF	TGTGCCAGCAGCCAAGTTCGACAGTTTGAAGGAGCTTTCTTT
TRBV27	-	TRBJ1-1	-	CASSSDAGGYTEAFF	TGTGCCAGCAGTTCGGATGCGGGTGGGTACACTGAAGCTTTCTTT
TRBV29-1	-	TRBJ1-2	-	CSVEVSRGGYGYTF	TGCAGCGTTGAAGTCAGCAGAGGAGGGTATGGCTACACCTTC
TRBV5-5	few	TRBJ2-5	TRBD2	CASSLPAGNQETQYF	TGTGCCAGCAGCTTGCCAGCGGGGAACCAAGAGACCCAGTACTTC
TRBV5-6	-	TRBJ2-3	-	CASSTPGLTTDTQYF	TGTGCCAGCAGCACACCGGGACTCACCACAGATACGCAGTATTTT
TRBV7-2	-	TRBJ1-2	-	CASSLVGAGADYGYTF	TGTGCCAGCAGCTTAGTCGGGGCAGGGGCCGACTATGGCTACACCTTC
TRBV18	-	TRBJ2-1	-	CASSPLSTSLDEQFF	TGTGCCAGCTCACCACTAAGCACATCCTTGGATGAGCAGTTCTTC
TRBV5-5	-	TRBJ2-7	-	CASSLGVAGYEQYF	TGTGCCAGCAGCTTGGGGGTGGCGGGATACGAGCAGTACTTC
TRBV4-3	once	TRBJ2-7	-	CASSQSNNEQYF	TGCGCCAGCAGCCAATCGAACAATGAGCAGTACTTC
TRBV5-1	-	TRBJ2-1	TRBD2	CASSWGTSGEYNEQFF	TGCGCCAGCAGCTGGGGGACTAGCGGGGAGTACAATGAGCAGTTCTTC
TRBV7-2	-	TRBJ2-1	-	CASQDRSNNEQFF	TGTGCCAGCCAAGACAGGTCTAACAATGAGCAGTTCTTC
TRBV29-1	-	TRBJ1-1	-	CSVVWGARWQALNTEAFF	TGCAGCGTTGTTTGGGGGGCGAGGTGGCAGGCGCTGAACACTGAAGCTTTCTTT
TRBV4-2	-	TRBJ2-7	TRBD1	CASGSGQGAWNEQYF	TGTGCCAGCGGCTCCGGACAGGGGGCATGGAATGAGCAGTACTTC
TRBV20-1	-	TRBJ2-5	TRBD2	CSAKKLAAQETQYF	TGCAGTGCGAAAAAACTAGCGGCCCAAGAGACCCAGTACTTC
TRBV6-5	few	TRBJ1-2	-	CASNGGADLYGYTF	TGTGCCAGCAATGGGGGGGCGGACCTCTATGGCTACACCTTC
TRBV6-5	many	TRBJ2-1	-	CASSYTSSGEQFF	TGTGCCAGCAGTTACACGTCGTCCGGTGAGCAGTTCTTC
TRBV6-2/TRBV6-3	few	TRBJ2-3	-	CASRPPTSTGTSVHTQYF	TGTGCCAGCAGACCACCAACCTCGACAGGTACTAGCGTTCATACGCAGTATTTT
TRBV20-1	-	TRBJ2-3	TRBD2	CSARGLGPHTDTQYF	TGCAGTGCTAGGGGACTAGGTCCCCACACAGATACGCAGTATTTT
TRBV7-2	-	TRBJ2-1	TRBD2	CASSLEGLGTSGGVDEQFF	TGTGCCAGCAGCTTAGAGGGGTTGGGGACTAGCGGGGGGGTCGATGAGCAGTTCTTC
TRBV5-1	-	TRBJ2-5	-	CASSLAAKQETQYF	TGCGCCAGCAGCTTGGCCGCAAAACAAGAGACCCAGTACTTC
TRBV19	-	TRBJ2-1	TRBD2	CATSDTSGAYNEQFF	TGTGCCACCAGCGACACTAGCGGGGCCTACAATGAGCAGTTCTTC
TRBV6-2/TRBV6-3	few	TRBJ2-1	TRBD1	CASSYSLGQGDYNEQFF	TGTGCCAGCAGTTACTCATTAGGACAGGGGGACTACAATGAGCAGTTCTTC
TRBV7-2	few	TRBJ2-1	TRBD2	CASSLRALLVAGGRDNERFF	TGTGCCAGCAGCTTAAGGGCCCTTCTTGTAGCGGGGGGGAGGGACAATGAGCGGTTCTTC
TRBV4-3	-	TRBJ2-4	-	CASSQDWAGITKNIQYF	TGCGCCAGCAGCCAAGATTGGGCAGGCATAACCAAAAACATTCAGTACTTC
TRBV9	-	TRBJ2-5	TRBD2	CASSLSLSGGSQETQYF	TGTGCCAGCAGCCTTAGCCTTAGCGGGGGTTCCCAAGAGACCCAGTACTTC
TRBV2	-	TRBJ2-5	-	CASRIQNQETQYF	TGTGCCAGCAGAATACAAAATCAAGAGACCCAGTACTTC
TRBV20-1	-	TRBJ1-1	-	CSAEAVAEAFF	TGCAGCGCAGAAGCAGTCGCTGAAGCTTTCTTT
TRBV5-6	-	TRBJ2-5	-	CASSLLGVTQETQYF	TGTGCCAGCAGCTTGCTGGGGGTCACACAAGAGACCCAGTACTTC
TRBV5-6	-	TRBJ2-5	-	CASSLGTAGGIGQYF	TGTGCCAGCAGCTTGGGGACAGCCGGTGGGATTGGGCAGTACTTC
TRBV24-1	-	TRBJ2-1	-	CATSDAEPLSYNEQFF	TGTGCCACCAGTGATGCGGAACCCCTCTCCTACAATGAGCAGTTCTTC
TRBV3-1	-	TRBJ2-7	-	CAGSPRTDTYEQYF	TGTGCCGGCAGCCCTAGGACGGATACCTACGAGCAGTACTTC
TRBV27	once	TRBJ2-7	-	CTSSSPLRGGLYEQYF	TGTACCAGCAGCTCTCCCCTACGAGGGGGGCTCTACGAGCAGTACTTC
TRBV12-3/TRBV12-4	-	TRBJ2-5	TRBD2	CASRKGTSIQESQYF	TGTGCCAGCAGAAAAGGGACTAGCATCCAAGAGTCCCAGTACTTC
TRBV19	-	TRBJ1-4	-	CVTQKASTNEKLFF	TGTGTCACTCAGAAGGCGTCAACTAATGAAAAACTGTTTTTT
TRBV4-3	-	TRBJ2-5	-	CASSQEAAGTAQETQYF	TGCGCCAGCAGCCAAGAAGCGGCCGGGACGGCCCAAGAGACCCAGTACTTC
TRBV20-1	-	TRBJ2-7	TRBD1	CSASRETGGYEQYF	TGCAGTGCTAGCCGGGAGACAGGGGGCTACGAGCAGTACTTC